Listed here are 32 T cell receptor beta chains from one sample, sequenced in a study of T cell responses to AZD1222 COVID-19 vaccine. Repertoires were generated with immunoSEQ multiplex PCR, while TCRdb's copy carries only in-frame clones and drops some. The profile covers fewer than 130,000 clones, with 70% to 90% appearing a single time and 2.5% to 3.5% taken by the ten largest. The source was peripheral blood, collected on day 0 of AZD1222 vaccination. All receptors derive from an adult in good health.

The rearrangement uses TRBV6-6 and TRBJ2-7, with 12 positions matching TRBD2. The length of the CDR3 is 16 residues. The germline CDR1 and CDR2 sequences are MNHNY and SVGAGI (reference sequence). J gave up 13 bases and V 4 bases, and 17 bases lay outside the gene matches. The DNA for the CDR3 is TGTGCCAGCAGTTCCCAAGGTCCCCGACTAGCGGGAGCATCATACTTC. Translation gives CASSSQGPRLAGASYF.

The chain uses TRBV7-6 and TRBJ2-7, with TRBD1 identical over 12 bases. The J segment lost 4 bases and the V segment lost 7 bases, leaving 2 bases of the junction unmatched. The CDR3 runs 13 residues. The V gene's germline CDR1 is SGHVS and CDR2 FNYEAQ. Here the CDR3 reads CASKGQGAYEQYF. In DNA form, the CDR3 reads TGTGCCAGCAAGGGACAGGGGGCGTACGAGCAGTACTTC. Variable domain in full (rest from reference TRBV7-6 and TRBJ2-7): GAGVSQSPRYKVTKRGQDVALRCDPISGHVSLYWYRQALGQGPEFLTYFNYEAQQDKSGLPNDRFSAERPEGSISTLTIQRTEQRDSAMYRCASKGQGAYEQYFGPGTRLTVT.

In its sample, this clone was seen once. The J gene is TRBJ2-2, the V gene TRBV10-3; D is possibly TRBD2 (6 bases). V lost 4 bases to trimming and J lost 4 bases, with 10 bases between them. CDR1 is ENHRY and CDR2 is SYGVKD in the germline V gene. The CDR3 covers 14 residues. The CDR3: CAISVISGTGELFF. CDR3 nucleotides: TGTGCCATCAGTGTAATTAGCGGCACCGGGGAGCTGTTTTTT.

The chain employs TRBV19 and TRBJ1-5; TRBD1 aligns across 8 bases. Trimming cost V 4 bases and J 6 bases; bases outside gene matches: 14. The CDR3 runs 17 residues. From germline, CDR1 is LNHDA and CDR2 SQIVND (reference sequence). The CDR3 DNA is TGTGCCAGTAGTAACCCCTCTTCAGGGGGCTCGGTTCAGCCCCAGCATTTT. This gives the protein CASSNPSSGGSVQPQHF.

J is TRBJ2-1 and V is TRBV27; 11 bases are shared with TRBD2. This CDR3 has 16 amino acids. Germline CDR1 is MNHEY and CDR2 is SMNVEV (reference sequence). V shed 5 bases, J shed 9 bases, and the junction held 12 bases outside the gene matches. The CDR3 sequence is CASSPKGTSGGSEQFF. CDR3 nucleotide sequence: TGTGCCAGCAGTCCTAAAGGGACTAGCGGCGGTAGTGAGCAGTTCTTC.

The chain employs TRBV5-1 and TRBJ2-7, with TRBD2 matching over 7 bases. Germline CDR1 is SGHRS and CDR2 is YFSETQ. V trimming: 2 bases; J trimming: 0 bases; junction bases outside the gene matches: 8. The CDR3 covers 16 residues. CDR3 loop: CASSFITSADSYEQYF. DNA of the CDR3: TGCGCCAGCAGCTTCATAACTAGCGCTGACTCCTACGAGCAGTACTTC. Full variable domain (remainder filled in from reference TRBV5-1 and TRBJ2-7): KAGVTQTPRYLIKTRGQQVTLSCSPISGHRSVSWYQQTPGQGLQFLFEYFSETQRNKGNFPGRFSGRQFSNSRSEMNVSTLELGDSALYLCASSFITSADSYEQYFGPGTRLTVT.

The rearrangement links TRBV25-1 to TRBJ2-7, with 11 bases aligning to TRBD1. CDR3 size: 15 residues. V was clipped by 3 bases and J by 1 base; unmatched bases: 2. Germline CDR1 is MGHDK and CDR2 is SYGVNS. The CDR3 loop reads CASSEGTGGSYEQYF. In DNA, the CDR3 is TGTGCCAGCAGTGAGGGGACAGGGGGTTCCTACGAGCAGTACTTC.

V gene TRBV3-1 (or the pseudogene TRBV3-2) combines with J gene TRBJ2-1; possible D gene TRBD2, 6 bases. The CDR3 length is 15 residues. The ends were cut back, 8 bases at V and 0 bases at J, with 14 bases in the middle. CDR1 and CDR2 (germline): LGHDT, YNNKEL (reference sequence). The CDR3 loop reads CASSLRGSSYNEQFF. CDR3 DNA: TGTGCCAGCTCTCTCCGGGGGAGCTCCTACAATGAGCAGTTCTTC.

V gene TRBV30 combines with J gene TRBJ2-5; TRBD2 matches at 11 bases. The V gene's germline CDR1 is GTSNPN and CDR2 SVGIG (reference sequence). Trimming took 3 bases from V and 1 from J; bases not matched to a gene: 4. The CDR3 contains 15 residues. This chain's CDR3 is CAWRTSGALQETQYF. The CDR3, as DNA: TGTGCCTGGAGGACTAGCGGGGCCCTCCAAGAGACCCAGTACTTC.

The chain has TRBV9 and TRBJ1-6, with 7 bases lining up with TRBD1. The V gene's germline CDR1 is SGDLS and CDR2 YYNGEE. Losses at the gene ends were 0 bases for V and 4 bases for J; bases not matched to a gene: 10. The CDR3 contains 18 residues. CDR3 nucleotides: TGTGCCAGCAGCGTAGGGGGACAGCCTCTCCTATATAATTCACCCCTCCACTTT. Amino acids: CASSVGGQPLLYNSPLHF.

V is TRBV27 and J is TRBJ1-1, with a possible D match to TRBD1 (6 bases). The CDR3 is 15 residues long. Trimming left V 5 bases short and J 5 bases short, with 18 bases between. Germline CDR1 MNHEY, CDR2 SMNVEV (reference sequence). The CDR3 DNA reads TGTGCCAGCAGTCCCTATCCAGGGAGGGGGACTGAAGCTTTCTTT. This codes for CASSPYPGRGTEAFF.

This clone was counted between two and nine times. The genes are TRBV6-4 and TRBJ1-2, with D hard to call. V dropped 10 bases and J dropped 8 bases, with 14 bases sitting between them. The germline V gene encodes CDR1 MRHNA and CDR2 SNTAGT. The CDR3 spans 11 residues. The CDR3, as DNA: TGTGCCACCTACTCTACGGGGGGCTACACCTTC. Its protein is CATYSTGGYTF.

This chain uses TRBV7-3 with TRBJ2-3, with 9 bases that match TRBD2. CDR1 is SGHTA and CDR2 is FQGTGA in the germline V gene. This CDR3 contains 16 residues. Trimming took 1 base from V and 2 from J; bases not matched to a gene: 4. The CDR3 spells CASSLSPSGVTDTQYF. In DNA, the CDR3 is TGTGCCAGCAGCTTAAGCCCTAGCGGGGTCACAGATACGCAGTATTTT.

The chain links TRBV5-8 to TRBJ1-1; D not certain. Per the germline V gene, CDR1 is SGHTS and CDR2 is YDEGEE. The V gene lost 3 bases and the J gene lost 0 bases, with 9 bases spanning the gap. This CDR3 has 14 amino acids. The CDR3 region has the DNA TGTGCCAGCAGCTACCGGAATCTGAACACTGAAGCTTTCTTT. It specifies CASSYRNLNTEAFF.

The chain couples TRBV28 to TRBJ2-7; the match to TRBD2 covers 9 bases. Germline assignment: CDR1 MDHEN and CDR2 SYDVKM. CDR3 length: 15 amino acids. The J segment lost 2 bases and the V segment lost 7 bases, leaving 9 bases of the junction unmatched. CDR3 sequence: CASTGGREGPYEQYF. In DNA, the CDR3 is TGTGCCAGCACTGGGGGGCGGGAGGGCCCCTACGAGCAGTACTTC.

The rearrangement links TRBV5-1 to TRBJ1-5; D gene uncertain. Trimming pared 0 bases from V and 2 bases from J, leaving 12 bases between. CDR3 length equals 16 residues. In germline, CDR1 is SGHRS, CDR2 YFSETQ. The CDR3 DNA is TGCGCCAGCAGCTTGGATGGCAGCGGGGGCAATCAGCCCCAGCATTTT. Translated, it gives CASSLDGSGGNQPQHF.

The chain joins TRBV29-1 to TRBJ2-7, with D uncertain. The CDR3 consists of 12 residues. CDR1 is SQVTM and CDR2 is ANQGSEA in the germline V gene. The V end was cut by 4 bases, the J end by 1 base, with 8 bases between. This CDR3 is CSVGGSSYEQYF. In DNA, the CDR3 is TGCAGCGTTGGTGGCAGTTCCTACGAGCAGTACTTC.

V usage is TRBV6-1 and J usage is TRBJ1-1; D remains ambiguous. Between the trimmed V and J ends, which lost 2 bases and 4 bases, there was a span of 14 bases. This CDR3 has 15 residues. From germline, CDR1 is MNHNS and CDR2 SASEGT. CDR3 protein: CASSELVGEGTEAFF. CDR3 DNA sequence: TGTGCCAGCAGTGAACTAGTTGGGGAGGGCACTGAAGCTTTCTTT.

The chain uses TRBV2 and TRBJ2-4; D tentatively fits TRBD1 or TRBD2 (5 bases each). In germline, CDR1 is SNHLY, CDR2 FYNNEI. CDR3 length: 13 amino acids. V lost 6 bases, J lost 6 bases, and 12 bases lay in between. Written as DNA, the CDR3 is TGTGCCAGCAGGGGGACGAACCCAAACATTCAGTACTTC. It encodes CASRGTNPNIQYF.

The V call is TRBV28, the J call TRBJ2-7; 7 positions match TRBD1. This CDR3 region has 15 residues. J lost 1 base, V lost 6 bases, and 9 bases had no gene match. Germline assignment: CDR1 MDHEN and CDR2 SYDVKM. The CDR3 region has the DNA TGTGCCAGCAGGGCAAGACAGGGTTCATCCTACGAGCAGTACTTC. It specifies CASRARQGSSYEQYF.

The chain couples TRBV10-2 to TRBJ2-5; D perhaps matches TRBD2 (7 bases). V gave up 2 bases and J gave up 1 base, with 14 bases separating them. Per the germline V gene, CDR1 is WSHSY and CDR2 is SAAADI. CDR3 size: 16 residues. In nucleotides, the CDR3 is TGCGCCAGCAGTGAGCGGGCGGGGGCCCCCCAAGAGACCCAGTACTTC. It specifies CASSERAGAPQETQYF.

The rearrangement links TRBV5-4 to TRBJ2-3; possibly TRBD1 or TRBD2 for D (5 bases each). The CDR3 has 14 amino acids. Germline V gene lookup returns CDR1 SGHNT and CDR2 YYREEE (reference sequence). V was clipped by 7 bases and J by 1 base, with 13 bases between them. The CDR3 spells CASETQGGTDTQYF. CDR3 DNA: TGTGCCAGCGAGACGCAGGGAGGCACAGATACGCAGTATTTT.

The rearrangement links TRBV7-2 to TRBJ1-1; the D is unclear. The germline CDR1 and CDR2 sequences are SGHTA and FQGNSA. The CDR3 is 13 residues long. V was shortened by 5 bases and J by 3 bases, with 10 bases between the two germline ends. CDR3 DNA: TGTGCCAGCAGCCGACGAGCGGACACTGAAGCTTTCTTT. Protein: CASSRRADTEAFF.

The rearrangement uses TRBV18 and TRBJ2-5; 7 bases are a match to TRBD2. CDR3 length: 13 amino acids. V lost 4 bases to trimming and J lost 5 bases; unmatched junction nucleotides: 4. Germline V CDR1 and CDR2: KGHSH, LQKENI. Written as DNA, the CDR3 is TGTGCCAGCTCACAAGCGGGGCGTGAGACCCAGTACTTC. Translated, it gives CASSQAGRETQYF.

The chain joins TRBV10-1 to TRBJ1-5; no clear D. The CDR3 covers 13 residues. Trimming pared 2 bases from V and 4 bases from J, leaving 6 bases between. CDR1 and CDR2 from the germline V gene are WNHNN and SYGVQD (reference sequence). In DNA form, the CDR3 reads TGCGCCAGCAGTGAGCGGGATAATCAGCCCCAGCATTTT. It specifies CASSERDNQPQHF.

This sequence joins TRBV9 and TRBJ1-3, with 8 nucleotides matching TRBD1. The CDR3 covers 17 residues. The germline gives CDR1 SGDLS, CDR2 YYNGEE. The V and J ends lost 2 bases and 0 bases, in that order; junction bases with no gene match: 7. The CDR3 DNA follows: TGTGCCAGCAGCGTCACGACAGGGGTTTCCTCTGGAAACACCATATATTTT. Its protein is CASSVTTGVSSGNTIYF.

This chain connects TRBV29-1 to TRBJ2-7, with D uncertain. The CDR3 covers 13 residues. V was pared by 4 bases and J by 3 bases, with 13 bases between. The germline CDR1 and CDR2 sequences are SQVTM and ANQGSEA. CDR3 DNA: TGCAGCGTTGGAGACACAACCGGCTACGAGCAGTACTTC. This gives the protein CSVGDTTGYEQYF.

J is TRBJ2-5 and V is TRBV11-2; D is perhaps TRBD1 or TRBD2 (5 bases each). Germline assignment: CDR1 SGHAT and CDR2 FQNNGV. The CDR3 contains 12 residues. The germline V and J ends were trimmed by 5 bases and 5 bases, with 9 bases remaining between them. The CDR3: CASSPGTETQYF. The CDR3 DNA reads TGTGCCAGCAGCCCCGGGACGGAGACCCAGTACTTC.

The chain carries TRBV29-1 and TRBJ1-3; D might be TRBD1 (5 bases). V lost 7 bases to trimming and J lost 0 bases, with 19 bases between them. Looked up from germline, CDR1 is SQVTM and CDR2 is ANQGSEA. The CDR3 sequence is 16 residues long. DNA of the CDR3: TGCAGCGCAATCGGACACCCTTACGTCTCTGGAAACACCATATATTTT. Translating it yields CSAIGHPYVSGNTIYF.

The J gene is TRBJ2-5, the V gene TRBV6-6; D is unclear. Deletions cut 6 bases from V and 2 bases from J, with 10 bases between. CDR1 is MNHNY, CDR2 SVGAGI, per germline (reference sequence). The CDR3 runs 13 residues. The CDR3 region is CASSYHFQETQYF. In DNA, the CDR3 is TGTGCCAGCAGCTACCACTTTCAAGAGACCCAGTACTTC.

V is TRBV7-9 and J is TRBJ1-4; D gene uncertain. There are 14 residues in the CDR3. CDR1 is SEHNR and CDR2 is FQNEAQ in the germline V gene (reference sequence). Trimming shortened V by 5 bases and J by 5 bases, and 12 bases separated the two germline ends. The CDR3 spells CASSPGNGNEKLFF. The CDR3 DNA reads as TGTGCCAGCAGCCCGGGGAACGGGAATGAAAAACTGTTTTTT.

The chain couples TRBV24-1 to TRBJ1-1; D gene unclear. Per germline, CDR1 KGHDR and CDR2 SFDVKD. This CDR3 region has 13 residues. The V gene lost 3 bases and the J gene lost 4 bases, with 8 bases spanning the gap. The CDR3 bases are TGTGCCACCAGTGATCAGGCAGGCACTGAAGCTTTCTTT. Its translation is CATSDQAGTEAFF.